This T cell receptor (beta chain) came from a study of cytomegalovirus exposure and HLA in healthy donors. Whole-study results and caveats: As a later analysis showed, a missense DCLRE1C variant was linked to trimming of TCR beta V- and J-genes. A later analysis associated 16,000 or so TCR beta sequences with HLA alleles at a 0.05 false discovery rate. Common viral pathogens seemed, in a later analysis, to connect with several of the most significant clusters.

PCR amplification relied on 60 Vbeta primers (plus 13 Jbeta primers). Here immunoSEQ multiplex PCR was the method, and the copy in TCRdb shows in-frame clones only, minus some. The sample shows 150,000 to 200,000 clones, 70% to 80% of them seen only once. Germline trimming cut 1 base from V and 3 bases from J; bases unmatched to any gene: 7. CDR1 is SGHVS and CDR2 is FNYEAQ in the germline V gene. The CDR3 totals 17 residues. A note on this clone: What it binds is not known.

The receptor was derived from a woman in her twenties or thirties in good health and CMV-seropositive. The gene calls are TRBV7-6 and TRBJ2-7, with TRBD2 matching 12 bases. Sequenced sample: PBMCs. CDR3 nucleotides: TGTGCCAGCAGCTTAGGGACTAGCGGGACCCTGGGCTACGAGCAGTACTTC. It codes for CASSLGTSGTLGYEQYF.